The rows below give T cell receptor beta chains drawn from one sample of a study of spatial heterogeneity in lung cancer. TCRdb redid the calling of the 5' RACE reads with MiXCR, one entry per CDR3 protein. The table records 8,000 or so distinct CDR3 sequences, about an eighth of them present only once. Material: lung tumor tissue, obtained at surgery. Receptors originate from a male donor with early-stage non-small cell lung cancer. Both conserved end residues are part of each CDR3. Fields, in order: V gene, clone size, CDR3 protein. Clone size appears in some rows only: once, few, many, or a class for an expanded clone.

TRBV20-1 | many | CSARDPSLSLDEQFF
TRBV21-1 | - | CASSKGIGTNTGELFF
TRBV29-1 | medium-sized | CSFKSGGPDEQYF
TRBV7-2 | many | CASSSGTSGYEQYF
TRBV7-8 | many | CASSLWVLTNTGELFF
TRBV12-3/TRBV12-4 | many | CASSYFREGEQFF
TRBV5-1 | medium-sized | CASSSGLAGLDTQYF
TRBV10-3 | many | CAIRATNTEAFF
TRBV27 | medium-sized | CASRLGLAGGDEQFF
TRBV20-1 | medium-sized | CSARDRLTGTFAYEQYF
TRBV11-1 | many | CASSLIAGGPTGELFF
TRBV15 | many | CATSIGLAGAYEQYF
TRBV10-3 | medium-sized | CAIRPQGAQGYTF
TRBV10-3 | many | CAIRKNRGSYEQYF
TRBV28 | many | CASSRGFSPLHF